This TCR beta chain emerged from a study of beta chain features in type 1 diabetes. Study results and caveats: TCRB CDR3 length was moderately but significantly reduced in all four CD4+ subsets of Type 1 diabetes patients.

Trimming shortened V by 4 bases and J by 4 bases, and 21 bases separated the two germline ends. This CDR3 is 17 amino acids long. Sequencing targeted expressed TCRB transcripts, as all isolated RNA had been reverse transcribed. Profiled with immunoSEQ multiplex PCR; TCRdb holds only in-frame clones, not every one. The sample lists 160,000 or so clones; 6.5% to 10% were seen once. This clone occurred many times. Its cognate antigen is unknown. The sample consisted of central memory CD4+ T cells from blood. The V and J genes are TRBV23-1 and TRBJ2-3; D is perhaps TRBD2 (6 bases). TRBV23-1 is noted as an ORF with a role that remains uncertain. This clonotype was sampled from a woman between 18 and 29 years old with type 1 diabetes. The CDR3 loop reads CASSLGSTEEGPDTQYF. In DNA, the CDR3 is TGCGCCAGCAGTCTAGGTTCTACAGAGGAGGGACCAGATACGCAGTATTTT.